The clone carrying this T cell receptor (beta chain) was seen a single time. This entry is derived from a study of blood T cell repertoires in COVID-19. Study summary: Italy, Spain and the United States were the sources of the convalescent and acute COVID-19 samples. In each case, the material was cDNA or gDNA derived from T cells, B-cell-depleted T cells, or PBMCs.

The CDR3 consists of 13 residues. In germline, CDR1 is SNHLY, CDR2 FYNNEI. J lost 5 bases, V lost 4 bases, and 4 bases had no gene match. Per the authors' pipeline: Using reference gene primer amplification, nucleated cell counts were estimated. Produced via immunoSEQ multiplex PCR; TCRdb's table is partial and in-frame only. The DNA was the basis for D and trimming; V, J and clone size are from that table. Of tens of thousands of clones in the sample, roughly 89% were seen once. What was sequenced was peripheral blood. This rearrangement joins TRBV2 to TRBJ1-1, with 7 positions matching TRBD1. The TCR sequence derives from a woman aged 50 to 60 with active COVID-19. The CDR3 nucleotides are TGTGCCAGCAGTGGAACACAGGGGACTGAAGCTTTCTTT. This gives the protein CASSGTQGTEAFF.